Presented here are 22 T cell receptor beta chains from one specimen sequenced in a study of T cell responses to AZD1222 COVID-19 vaccine. This table comes from immunoSEQ multiplex PCR, and its TCRdb copy is limited to in-frame clones, with some not included. The sample contains about 130,000 clones, 92% of which appear only once. Specimen: peripheral blood, collected 28 days after the second AZD1222 dose. The receptors shown here come from an adult who received the AZD1222 COVID-19 vaccine.

This sequence joins TRBV10-3 and TRBJ2-7, with D possibly TRBD2 on 5 matching bases. Per the germline V gene, CDR1 is ENHRY and CDR2 is SYGVKD. CDR3 size: 17 residues. V was pared by 1 base and J by 0 bases, with 16 bases between. The DNA of the CDR3 is TGTGCCATCAGTGAGTTACCACGGACTGGGAGCTCCTACGAGCAGTACTTC. This gives the protein CAISELPRTGSSYEQYF.

The V gene is TRBV18, the J gene TRBJ2-7; D not certain. The CDR3 covers 13 residues. V dropped 3 bases and J dropped 2 bases, with 8 bases sitting between them. From germline, CDR1 is KGHSH and CDR2 LQKENI. CDR3 region: CASSPLDAYEQYF. In DNA, the CDR3 is TGTGCCAGCTCACCTCTAGATGCCTACGAGCAGTACTTC. Complete variable domain (other parts from reference TRBV18 and TRBJ2-7): NAGVMQNPRHLVRRRGQEARLRCSPMKGHSHVYWYRQLPEEGLKFMVYLQKENIIDESGMPKERFSAEFPKEGPSILRIQQVVRGDSAAYFCASSPLDAYEQYFGPGTRLTVT.

The V call is TRBV6-2 or TRBV6-3, the J call TRBJ1-2; possibly TRBD1 for D (5 bases). V lost 0 bases and J lost 3, with 14 bases in between. CDR1 MNHEY and CDR2 SVGEGT come from the germline V gene. This CDR3 has 16 residues. Here the CDR3 reads CASSYSRHLGDYGYTF. CDR3 DNA sequence: TGTGCCAGCAGTTACTCGAGACACTTGGGGGACTATGGCTACACCTTC.

The chain is built from TRBV15 and TRBJ2-7; 8 nucleotides align to TRBD1. In germline, CDR1 is LNHNV, CDR2 YYDKDF (reference sequence). The V gene end was trimmed by 5 bases and the J gene end by 0 bases; junction bases not matched to a gene: 3. The CDR3 has 14 amino acids. The CDR3 loop reads CATSWDRSSYEQYF. CDR3 sequence (DNA): TGTGCCACCAGCTGGGACAGGAGCTCCTACGAGCAGTACTTC.

In its sample, this clone was seen once. The chain joins TRBV20-1 to TRBJ2-4; the D is unclear. Germline V gene lookup returns CDR1 DFQATT and CDR2 SNEGSKA (reference sequence). The germline V and J ends were trimmed by 6 bases and 6 bases, with 6 bases remaining between them. The CDR3 extends over 10 amino acids. DNA of the CDR3: TGCAGTGCGGGATCAAACATTCAGTACTTC. Protein sequence: CSAGSNIQYF.

As to this clone: Other DNA sequences from this sample encode an identical CDR3 as well. V usage is TRBV24-1 and J usage is TRBJ2-3; the D gene is possibly TRBD2 (5 bases). Trimming took 2 bases from V and 2 from J, leaving 7 bases between them. The CDR3 extends over 14 amino acids. Germline-derived CDR1 and CDR2 are KGHDR and SFDVKD. This CDR3 reads CATSDSGFTDTQYF. The CDR3 DNA reads as TGTGCCACCAGTGATTCGGGGTTCACAGATACGCAGTATTTT.

V and J are TRBV5-1 and TRBJ1-2, with D tentatively TRBD1 (5 bases). The CDR3 is made up of 14 amino acids. The germline CDR1 and CDR2 sequences are SGHRS and YFSETQ. The V end was cut by 6 bases, the J end by 5 bases, with 17 bases between. CDR3 in amino acids: CASNSRGGGYGYTF. CDR3 in DNA: TGCGCCAGCAACTCGCGTGGGGGAGGTTATGGCTACACCTTC.

J is TRBJ2-5 and V is TRBV4-3, with 8 nucleotides matching TRBD1. Germline V gives CDR1 LGHNA, CDR2 YSLEER. The V gene end was trimmed by 4 bases and the J gene end by 5 bases; junction bases not matched to a gene: 12. The CDR3 totals 16 residues. CDR3 sequence reads: CASSPIAGQGVETQYF. CDR3 DNA: TGCGCCAGCAGCCCAATAGCCGGACAGGGAGTTGAGACCCAGTACTTC.

J is TRBJ2-5 and V is TRBV10-1; D gene uncertain. CDR3 length equals 14 residues. V was shortened by 2 bases and J by 2 bases, with 9 bases between the two germline ends. CDR1 and CDR2 from the germline V gene are WNHNN and SYGVQD (reference sequence). CDR3 loop: CASSEELLQETQYF. The CDR3 bases are TGCGCCAGCAGTGAGGAGCTCCTACAAGAGACCCAGTACTTC.

This sequence joins TRBV19 and TRBJ2-5; D is perhaps TRBD1 or TRBD2 (6 bases each). The CDR3 is 15 residues long. Germline V gene sequence: CDR1 LNHDA, CDR2 SQIVND (reference sequence). Trimming removed 4 bases from V and 5 bases from J, with 17 bases in between. The CDR3 DNA reads as TGTGCCAGTAGTAGCGGGACATCACAGAGGGAGACCCAGTACTTC. The encoded protein is CASSSGTSQRETQYF.

The rearrangement joins TRBV18 to TRBJ2-2; no firm D call. The CDR3 consists of 14 residues. V was pared by 8 bases and J by 5 bases, with 15 bases between. Per the germline V gene, CDR1 is KGHSH and CDR2 is LQKENI. In nucleotides, the CDR3 is TGTGCCAGCACCCTGGAACTAAGGACCGGGGAGCTGTTTTTT. Translating gives CASTLELRTGELFF.

This chain uses TRBV7-2 with TRBJ2-7; D possibly corresponds to TRBD1 (5 bases). Germline values: CDR1 SGHTA, CDR2 FQGNSA. Trimming left V 0 bases short and J 9 bases short, with 21 bases between. This CDR3 contains 16 residues. As DNA, the CDR3 is TGTGCCAGCAGCTTAGCCGGCGCAGAGTCGTATCAGGGGCAGTACTTC. Protein: CASSLAGAESYQGQYF.

This clone has just a few counts. V and J are TRBV5-8 and TRBJ2-7; TRBD1 might be the D (5 bases). Trimming took off 0 bases at V and 5 bases at J, with 15 bases between the two ends. Germline CDR1 SGHTS, CDR2 YDEGEE. CDR3 length equals 15 residues. The CDR3 is CASSLEGKTSDEQYF. CDR3 coding DNA: TGTGCCAGCAGCTTGGAGGGGAAAACTTCCGACGAGCAGTACTTC.

The chain joins TRBV19 to TRBJ1-1, with D maybe TRBD1 (6 bases). V lost 4 bases and J lost 1, with 22 bases in between. Germline CDR1 is LNHDA and CDR2 is SQIVND (reference sequence). This CDR3 spans 18 amino acids. The CDR3 here is CASSTWTARTSPNTEAFF. CDR3 nucleotides: TGTGCCAGTAGTACCTGGACAGCCCGGACTTCACCGAACACTGAAGCTTTCTTT.

V usage is TRBV11-3 and J usage is TRBJ2-7, with 9 bases lining up with TRBD1. Germline CDR1 is SGHNT and CDR2 is YENEEA. Germline trimming cut 4 bases from V and 5 bases from J; bases unmatched to any gene: 15. The CDR3 extends over 17 amino acids. In nucleotides, the CDR3 is TGTGCCAGCAGCTCACATGACAGGGGGGCCATGTTGGACGAGCAGTACTTC. Its protein product is CASSSHDRGAMLDEQYF.

This clone was observed once. The rearrangement links TRBV19 to TRBJ1-6, with D possibly matching TRBD1 (5 bases). V lost 6 bases, J lost 7 bases, and 13 bases lay in between. The CDR3 runs to 14 residues. Germline loops: CDR1 LNHDA, CDR2 SQIVND (reference sequence). This CDR3 reads CASRRPGRNSPLHF. DNA of the CDR3: TGTGCCAGTAGGAGGCCAGGGAGAAATTCACCCCTCCACTTT.

This chain links TRBV4-3 with TRBJ1-2; D ambiguous. With 0 bases removed from V and 3 bases from J, the gap between germline ends came to 17 bases. Germline V gives CDR1 LGHNA, CDR2 YSLEER. The CDR3 is 17 amino acids. CDR3 bases: TGCGCCAGCAGCCAAGATCTGAACTCCAGAGTTTACTATGGCTACACCTTC. This codes for CASSQDLNSRVYYGYTF.

This chain links TRBV11-1 with TRBJ2-5; perhaps TRBD1 as D (5 bases). Trimming stripped 7 bases from V and 5 bases from J, with 20 bases between. CDR1 is SGHAT, CDR2 FQDESV, per germline (reference sequence). CDR3 length: 15 amino acids. CDR3 bases: TGTGCCAGCAACGTAGCAAGGGGCGCGTGGGAGACCCAGTACTTC. Encoded protein: CASNVARGAWETQYF.

This clone has just a few counts. The chain links TRBV18 to TRBJ1-1, with 8 bases matching TRBD1. Losses at the gene ends were 2 bases for V and 1 base for J; bases not matched to a gene: 6. The CDR3 consists of 16 residues. The germline gives CDR1 KGHSH, CDR2 LQKENI. CDR3: CASSPRGQATNTEAFF. CDR3 nucleotides: TGTGCCAGCTCACCAAGGGGACAGGCCACGAACACTGAAGCTTTCTTT. Full variable domain (remainder filled in from reference TRBV18 and TRBJ1-1): NAGVMQNPRHLVRRRGQEARLRCSPMKGHSHVYWYRQLPEEGLKFMVYLQKENIIDESGMPKERFSAEFPKEGPSILRIQQVVRGDSAAYFCASSPRGQATNTEAFFGQGTRLTVV.

For this clone: Germline is not matched at one junction end, which may reflect a read error. The chain links TRBV18 to TRBJ1-5, with TRBD1 identical over 12 bases. Germline V gives CDR1 KGHSH, CDR2 LQKENI. This CDR3 contains 15 residues. This CDR3 is CASSSGTGGNQPQHF. CDR3 coding DNA: TGTGCCAGCTCATCCGGGACAGGGGGCAACCAGCCCCAGCATTTT.

The chain combines TRBV18 with TRBJ2-3; 7 bases map to TRBD2. Trimming took 3 bases from V and 2 from J; bases not matched to a gene: 5. Looked up from germline, CDR1 is KGHSH and CDR2 is LQKENI. The CDR3 contains 15 residues. The CDR3 DNA reads as TGTGCCAGCTCACCGACTAGCAACCCCACAGATACGCAGTATTTT. It encodes CASSPTSNPTDTQYF.

This chain links TRBV6-5 with TRBJ1-4; 7 nucleotides match TRBD1. CDR1 and CDR2 from the germline V gene are MNHEY and SVGAGI. V shed 5 bases and J 8 bases; nucleotides not matched to a gene: 8. This CDR3 is 14 amino acids long. The CDR3 spells CASSPDRVNEKLFF. The CDR3 DNA is TGTGCCAGCAGTCCTGACAGGGTAAACGAAAAACTGTTTTTT.